These 30 T cell receptor beta chains came from one sample sequenced in a study of tumor-infiltrating lymphocytes in localized non-small cell lung cancer. Sequenced by immunoSEQ multiplex PCR; TCRdb stores in-frame clones only, minus some. The profile shows 15,000 to 20,000 clones, over 70% of them singletons. Sequencing used lung tumor tissue. The receptor set was obtained from a human donor with non-small cell lung cancer.

In DNA, the CDR3 is TGTGCCAGTGGGCCCGGGGAGCTGTTTTTT. It specifies CASGPGELFF. The chain recombines TRBV19 with TRBJ2-2, with unresolved D. The ends were cut back, 8 bases at V and 6 bases at J, with 4 bases in the middle. The CDR3 spans 10 residues. Germline assignment: CDR1 LNHDA and CDR2 SQIVND (reference sequence).

This clone turned up a few times. The chain is built from TRBV5-1 and TRBJ2-1; D unresolved. CDR3 length: 13 residues. Trimming shortened V by 4 bases and J by 2 bases, and 7 bases separated the two germline ends. Germline V gene data show CDR1 as SGHRS and CDR2 as YFSETQ. The CDR3 is CASSTSTYNEQFF. CDR3 DNA: TGCGCCAGCAGCACTTCTACCTACAATGAGCAGTTCTTC.

The chain carries TRBV29-1 and TRBJ1-2; no clear D. Germline CDR1 SQVTM, CDR2 ANQGSEA. The CDR3 spans 11 residues. This CDR3 reads CSDEHEYGYTF. In DNA form, the CDR3 reads TGCAGTGACGAACACGAGTATGGCTACACCTTC.

The gene calls are TRBV6-5 and TRBJ2-5; D not resolved. The CDR3 is 15 residues long. The germline V and J ends were trimmed by 2 bases and 8 bases, with 18 bases remaining between them. Germline V lookup: CDR1 MNHEY, CDR2 SVGAGI. The CDR3 DNA reads TGTGCCAGCAGTTACACGAACGGACCTGTGGTAACCCAGTACTTC. Its protein product is CASSYTNGPVVTQYF.

This clone was observed a single time. The chain uses TRBV7-6 and TRBJ2-1, with D possibly TRBD1 on 5 matching bases. The CDR3 extends over 11 amino acids. Trimming took 7 bases from V and 9 from J, leaving 10 bases between them. Germline V gene lookup returns CDR1 SGHVS and CDR2 FNYEAQ. The CDR3 nucleotides read TGTGCCAGCACCAACCAGGGTGAGCAGTTCTTC. This codes for CASTNQGEQFF.

Here the CDR3 reads CASSWEGTENEQYF. CDR3 sequence (DNA): TGTGCCAGTAGTTGGGAGGGGACGGAAAACGAGCAGTACTTC. The rearrangement links TRBV19 to TRBJ2-7; 7 bases line up with TRBD2. Germline values: CDR1 LNHDA, CDR2 SQIVND (reference sequence). This CDR3 has 14 amino acids. With V trimmed by 5 bases and J by 5 bases, 9 bases remained unmatched.

The rearrangement uses TRBV7-9 and TRBJ1-1; 9 bases align to TRBD1. The germline CDR1 and CDR2 sequences are SEHNR and FQNEAQ (reference sequence). The CDR3 covers 16 residues. The junction had 7 bases not matched to a gene; V was cut back by 0 bases and J by 5 bases. The CDR3 coding sequence is TGTGCCAGCAGCTTAGCTGCGGGACAGGGATCGACTGAAGCTTTCTTT. Protein product: CASSLAAGQGSTEAFF.

This clone was observed a handful of times. This sequence joins TRBV7-8 and TRBJ2-5; 7 nucleotides line up with TRBD2. J lost 1 base, V lost 4 bases, and 6 bases had no gene match. Germline lookup yields CDR1 SGHVS and CDR2 FQNEAQ. This CDR3 has 15 residues. CDR3: CASSWELAGQETQYF. The CDR3 DNA is TGTGCCAGCAGCTGGGAATTAGCGGGCCAAGAGACCCAGTACTTC.

The V call is TRBV4-2, the J call TRBJ2-5; TRBD1 might be the D (6 bases). The germline V and J ends were trimmed by 1 base and 1 base, with 10 bases remaining between them. The CDR3 totals 15 residues. CDR1 and CDR2 (germline): LGHNA, YNFKEQ. DNA of the CDR3: TGTGCCAGCAGCCAAGGACAGGATCCCCAAGAGACCCAGTACTTC. Its translation: CASSQGQDPQETQYF.

The chain uses TRBV2 and TRBJ1-6; a weak D match, TRBD1 (5 bases). Germline assignment: CDR1 SNHLY and CDR2 FYNNEI. The CDR3 is made up of 16 amino acids. Trimming left V 6 bases short and J 5 bases short, with 17 bases between. This chain's CDR3 is CASSRPGVSNNSPLHF. The CDR3 bases are TGTGCCAGCAGCCGCCCGGGGGTGTCCAATAATTCACCCCTCCACTTT. Filled out from reference TRBV2 and TRBJ1-6, the complete variable domain reads EPEVTQTPSHQVTQMGQEVILRCVPISNHLYFYWYRQILGQKVEFLVSFYNNEISEKSEIFDDQFSVERPDGSNFTLKIRSTKLEDSAMYFCASSRPGVSNNSPLHFGNGTRLTVT.

This clone was found a few times. The chain uses TRBV9 and TRBJ2-1; 10 bases agree with TRBD1. V was pared by 2 bases and J by 5 bases, with 4 bases of the junction left unmatched. The CDR3 length is 15 residues. Germline V CDR1 and CDR2: SGDLS, YYNGEE. CDR3 in amino acids: CASSVTGGYHNEQFF. DNA for the CDR3: TGTGCCAGCAGCGTGACAGGGGGCTATCACAATGAGCAGTTCTTC.

The chain recombines TRBV2 with TRBJ2-7; weak D call: TRBD1 (6 bases). CDR1 is SNHLY, CDR2 FYNNEI, per germline. CDR3 length equals 16 residues. Trimming cost V 3 bases and J 1 base, with 16 bases left between them. The CDR3 region is CASSDNLDSLSYEQYF. DNA of the CDR3: TGTGCCAGCAGTGATAATCTGGACAGTCTTTCCTACGAGCAGTACTTC.

The rearrangement uses TRBV11-3 and TRBJ1-6; a weak D match, TRBD1 (5 bases). This CDR3 spans 13 amino acids. V gave up 10 bases and J gave up 5 bases, with 12 bases separating them. Germline V gives CDR1 SGHNT, CDR2 YENEEA. This chain's CDR3 is CATSAGNNSPLHF. CDR3 coding DNA: TGTGCCACCTCGGCAGGGAATAATTCACCCCTCCACTTT.

This clone came up a few times. The V gene is TRBV11-2, the J gene TRBJ2-3, with 12 bases identical to TRBD2. The J segment lost 8 bases and the V segment lost 4 bases, leaving 4 bases of the junction unmatched. CDR1 and CDR2 from the germline V gene are SGHAT and FQNNGV. The CDR3 has 14 amino acids. CDR3 sequence reads: CASSSGLAGPTQYF. DNA of the CDR3: TGTGCCAGCAGCTCCGGACTAGCGGGGCCTACGCAGTATTTT.

The rearrangement uses TRBV27 and TRBJ2-7, with 8 bases identical to TRBD1. After removal of 6 bases from V and 5 bases from J, the junction contained 6 bases not matched to a gene. CDR1 and CDR2 from the germline V gene are MNHEY and SMNVEV (reference sequence). CDR3 length: 13 residues. This CDR3 is CASRRQGANEQYF. In DNA, the CDR3 is TGTGCCAGCAGGAGGCAGGGGGCAAACGAGCAGTACTTC.

The V gene is TRBV5-5, the J gene TRBJ2-7; D is uncertain. The germline gives CDR1 SGHKS, CDR2 YYEKEE (reference sequence). Trimming took off 1 base at V and 6 bases at J, with 14 bases between the two ends. This CDR3 is 14 amino acids long. The DNA of the CDR3 is TGTGCCAGCAGCTTGTTGGGGAATTCCGGCGAGCAGTACTTC. Its protein product is CASSLLGNSGEQYF. Full variable domain (outside the CDR3, taken from reference TRBV5-5 and TRBJ2-7): DAGVTQSPTHLIKTRGQQVTLRCSPISGHKSVSWYQQVLGQGPQFIFQYYEKEERGRGNFPDRFSARQFPNYSSELNVNALLLGDSALYLCASSLLGNSGEQYFGPGTRLTVT.

V usage is TRBV5-6 and J usage is TRBJ1-1, with D possibly being TRBD1 (6 bases). The CDR3 contains 13 residues. V lost 5 bases and J 6 bases, leaving 14 bases between the germline ends. CDR1 and CDR2 from the germline V gene are SGHDT and YYEEEE. CDR3 nucleotides: TGTGCCAGCAGTTTGCAGGGGAGAGCTGAAGCTTTCTTT. Its protein is CASSLQGRAEAFF.

This chain joins TRBV7-8 and TRBJ1-2; D is ambiguous. Per the germline V gene, CDR1 is SGHVS and CDR2 is FQNEAQ. V lost 5 bases and J 4 bases, leaving 11 bases between the germline ends. This CDR3 spans 13 amino acids. The CDR3 spells CASSPLLSYGYTF. The CDR3 bases are TGTGCCAGCAGCCCGCTTCTTTCCTATGGCTACACCTTC.

This chain joins TRBV27 and TRBJ2-3, with D perhaps TRBD2 (6 bases). Trimming pared 5 bases from V and 10 bases from J, leaving 22 bases between. This CDR3 has 15 amino acids. Germline values: CDR1 MNHEY, CDR2 SMNVEV (reference sequence). The DNA of the CDR3 is TGTGCCAGCAGTGTCGGACTACCTAACGATGTGGCGCAGTATTTT. Its protein product is CASSVGLPNDVAQYF.

This clone showed up just once. The rearrangement links TRBV11-2 to TRBJ2-5; unclear D gene. In germline, CDR1 is SGHAT, CDR2 FQNNGV. This CDR3 is 16 amino acids long. The V and J ends lost 4 bases and 5 bases respectively, with 20 bases between them. CDR3 in DNA: TGTGCCAGCAGCTCCCCGGGTCGTAGAAGGTTTGAGACCCAGTACTTC. Translated: CASSSPGRRRFETQYF.

This rearrangement joins TRBV4-3 to TRBJ2-3; D is perhaps TRBD1 (5 bases). The V gene's germline CDR1 is LGHNA and CDR2 YSLEER. This CDR3 region has 14 residues. Trimming removed 0 bases at V and 10 bases at J, with 14 bases between. CDR3 coding DNA: TGCGCCAGCAGCCAAGAGCTTCGGCCCAGGGCGCAGTATTTT. This encodes CASSQELRPRAQYF.

A single count supports this clone. This rearrangement joins TRBV5-4 to TRBJ2-1; a possible D gene is TRBD2 (5 bases). Germline lookup yields CDR1 SGHNT and CDR2 YYREEE (reference sequence). CDR3 length equals 17 residues. V was pared by 3 bases and J by 5 bases, with 21 bases between. CDR3: CASSSDYSMWHHNEQFF. The CDR3 DNA is TGTGCCAGCAGCTCTGACTACTCTATGTGGCATCACAATGAGCAGTTCTTC.

This chain connects TRBV10-3 to TRBJ1-6; 7 bases map to TRBD1. Germline CDR1 is ENHRY and CDR2 is SYGVKD. V gave up 0 bases and J gave up 12 bases; unmatched junction bases: 8. The CDR3 loop spans 15 amino acids. CDR3 sequence: CAISESKDRPQPLHF. The DNA of the CDR3 is TGTGCCATCAGTGAGTCGAAGGACAGGCCCCAACCCCTCCACTTT.

The chain recombines TRBV2 with TRBJ1-1; TRBD1 might be the D (6 bases). The germline V and J ends were trimmed by 6 bases and 0 bases, with 14 bases remaining between them. From germline, CDR1 is SNHLY and CDR2 FYNNEI. This CDR3 has 15 residues. CDR3 in DNA: TGTGCCAGCAGAGGGGGTCGGGGGGTGAACACTGAAGCTTTCTTT. Its translation: CASRGGRGVNTEAFF. Complete variable domain (other parts from reference TRBV2 and TRBJ1-1): EPEVTQTPSHQVTQMGQEVILRCVPISNHLYFYWYRQILGQKVEFLVSFYNNEISEKSEIFDDQFSVERPDGSNFTLKIRSTKLEDSAMYFCASRGGRGVNTEAFFGQGTRLTVV.

V and J are TRBV5-6 and TRBJ2-7; 7 bases align to TRBD1. With 2 bases clipped from V and 6 bases from J, the junction kept 11 bases outside the gene matches. CDR1 is SGHDT, CDR2 YYEEEE, per germline. The CDR3 has 15 amino acids. In nucleotides, the CDR3 is TGTGCCAGCAGCTTATACGACAGGGCCTCCGGCGAGCAGTACTTC. It encodes CASSLYDRASGEQYF. Based on the CDR3 plus reference TRBV5-6 and TRBJ2-7, the full variable domain is DAGVTQSPTHLIKTRGQQVTLRCSPKSGHDTVSWYQQALGQGPQFIFQYYEEEERQRGNFPDRFSGHQFPNYSSELNVNALLLGDSALYLCASSLYDRASGEQYFGPGTRLTVT.

This chain links TRBV25-1 with TRBJ1-1; perhaps TRBD1 as D (5 bases). CDR1 and CDR2 from the germline V gene are MGHDK and SYGVNS. Trimming stripped 6 bases from V and 3 bases from J, with 11 bases between. The CDR3 sequence is 13 residues long. This CDR3 reads CASRMGRYTEAFF. The DNA for the CDR3 is TGTGCCAGCAGAATGGGACGGTACACTGAAGCTTTCTTT. Looking up the rest from reference TRBV25-1 and TRBJ1-1 gives the full variable domain: EADIYQTPRYLVIGTGKKITLECSQTMGHDKMYWYQQDPGMELHLIHYSYGVNSTEKGDLSSESTVSRIRTEHFPLTLESARPSHTSQYLCASRMGRYTEAFFGQGTRLTVV.

This chain links TRBV29-1 with TRBJ1-1; TRBD1 aligns across 7 bases. The V gene's germline CDR1 is SQVTM and CDR2 ANQGSEA. The CDR3 has 14 residues. The V and J ends lost 2 bases and 6 bases, in that order; junction bases with no gene match: 9. CDR3 loop: CSVELVEGAAEAFF. For the CDR3, the DNA is TGCAGCGTTGAATTAGTGGAGGGGGCTGCTGAAGCTTTCTTT.

The table lists this clone with a count of one. The rearrangement links TRBV7-8 to TRBJ1-2, with a tentative D call TRBD1 (5 bases). V was pared by 5 bases and J by 7 bases, with 20 bases between. Germline loops: CDR1 SGHVS, CDR2 FQNEAQ. This CDR3 spans 15 amino acids. This CDR3 reads CASSQRGGVISGYTF. CDR3 DNA: TGTGCCAGCAGCCAGAGGGGAGGGGTGATTAGTGGCTACACCTTC.

The chain has TRBV7-2 and TRBJ1-1; D might be TRBD1 (5 bases). Germline values: CDR1 SGHTA, CDR2 FQGNSA. This CDR3 has 15 residues. V was clipped by 5 bases and J by 6 bases, with 19 bases between them. CDR3 sequence (DNA): TGTGCCAGCAGCCCGTACCTGGGGGGTATCGCTGAAGCTTTCTTT. This translates into CASSPYLGGIAEAFF.

As DNA, the CDR3 is TGTGCCAGCAGACTGGGACAGACAGATACGCAGTATTTT. This translates into CASRLGQTDTQYF. The rearrangement links TRBV5-4 to TRBJ2-3, with 7 bases aligning to TRBD1. This CDR3 contains 13 residues. Losses at the gene ends were 5 bases for V and 3 bases for J; bases not matched to a gene: 3. The germline CDR1 and CDR2 sequences are SGHNT and YYREEE (reference sequence).